This T cell receptor (beta chain) was captured by sequencing in a study of human T cells and chemical hapten exposure. Sample time point: patch test 3, about 24 weeks after DPC sensitization. Treatment reported: therapeutic diphenylcyclopropenone sensitization with weekly scalp DPC. Germline loops: CDR1 MNHEY, CDR2 SVGAGI. This CDR3 is built from 15 residues. Trimming cost V 6 bases and J 0 bases; bases outside gene matches: 8. By share, this clonotype ranks as medium-sized. The library put unique molecular identifiers onto individual cDNA molecules. TCRdb re-derived calls from the RACE reads in MiXCR, one entry per CDR3 protein. The profile covers approximately 160,000 distinct CDR3 sequences, with roughly a quarter appearing a single time and roughly 2.2% taken by the ten largest.

The clonotype originates from a woman aged 18-30 years with alopecia areata. Some clones in this sample may be carry-over from other donors' samples. The V gene is TRBV6-5, the J gene TRBJ2-7; the match to TRBD1 covers 7 bases. Sequenced here: whole blood, sampled in connection with sensitization to the hapten diphenylcyclopropenone (DPC). CDR3 amino acids: CASSNPGQPSYEQYF. CDR3 nucleotide sequence: TGTGCCAGCAGCAATCCGGGACAGCCCTCCTACGAGCAGTACTTC.